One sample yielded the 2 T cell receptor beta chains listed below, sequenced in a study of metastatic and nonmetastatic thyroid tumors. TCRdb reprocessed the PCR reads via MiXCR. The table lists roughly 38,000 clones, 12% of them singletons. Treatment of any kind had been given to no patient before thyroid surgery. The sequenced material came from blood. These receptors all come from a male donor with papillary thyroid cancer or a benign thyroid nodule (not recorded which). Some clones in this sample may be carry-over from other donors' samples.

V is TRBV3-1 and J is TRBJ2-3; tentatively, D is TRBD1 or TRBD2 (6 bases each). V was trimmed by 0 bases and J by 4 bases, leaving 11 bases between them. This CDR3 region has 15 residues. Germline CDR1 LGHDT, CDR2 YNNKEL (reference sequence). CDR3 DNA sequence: TGTGCCAGCAGCCAAGAGGGGGGCTTTGCAGATACGCAGTATTTT. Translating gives CASSQEGGFADTQYF.

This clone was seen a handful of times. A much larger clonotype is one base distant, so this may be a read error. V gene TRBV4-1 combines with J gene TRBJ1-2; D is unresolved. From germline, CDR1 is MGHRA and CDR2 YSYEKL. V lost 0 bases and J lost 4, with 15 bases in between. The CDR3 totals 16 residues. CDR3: CASSQDTVAVGYGYTF. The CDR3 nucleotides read TGCGCCAGCAGCCAAGACACAGTGGCTGTCGGCTATGGCTACACCTTC.